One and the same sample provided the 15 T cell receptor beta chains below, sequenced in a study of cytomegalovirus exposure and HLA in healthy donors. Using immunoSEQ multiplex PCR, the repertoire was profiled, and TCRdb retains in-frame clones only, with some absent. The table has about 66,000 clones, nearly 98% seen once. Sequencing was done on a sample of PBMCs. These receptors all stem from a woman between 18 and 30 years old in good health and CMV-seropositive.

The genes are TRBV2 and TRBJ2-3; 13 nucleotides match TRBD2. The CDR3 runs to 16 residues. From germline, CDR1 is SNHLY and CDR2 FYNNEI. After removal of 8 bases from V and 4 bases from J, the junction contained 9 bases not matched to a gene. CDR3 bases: TGTGCCAGCCTTAACCAACTAGCGGGAGGGCCAGATACGCAGTATTTT. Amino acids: CASLNQLAGGPDTQYF.

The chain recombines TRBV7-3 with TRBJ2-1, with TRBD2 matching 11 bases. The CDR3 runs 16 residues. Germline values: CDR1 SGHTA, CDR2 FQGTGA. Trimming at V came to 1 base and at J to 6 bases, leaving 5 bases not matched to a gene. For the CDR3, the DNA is TGTGCCAGCAGCTTAAGTTCGACTAGCGGGACCAATGAGCAGTTCTTC. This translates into CASSLSSTSGTNEQFF.

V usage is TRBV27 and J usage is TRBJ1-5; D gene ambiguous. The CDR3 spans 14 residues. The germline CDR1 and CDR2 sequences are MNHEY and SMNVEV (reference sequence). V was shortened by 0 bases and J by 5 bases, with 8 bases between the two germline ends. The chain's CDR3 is CASSLSPGDQPQHF. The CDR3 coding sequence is TGTGCCAGCAGTTTATCTCCGGGTGATCAGCCCCAGCATTTT.

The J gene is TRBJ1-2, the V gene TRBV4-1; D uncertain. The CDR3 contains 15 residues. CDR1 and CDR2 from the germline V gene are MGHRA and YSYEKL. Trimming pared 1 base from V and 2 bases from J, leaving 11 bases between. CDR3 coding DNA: TGCGCCAGCAGCCAAGCTCTGCCAGCGAACTATGGCTACACCTTC. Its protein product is CASSQALPANYGYTF.

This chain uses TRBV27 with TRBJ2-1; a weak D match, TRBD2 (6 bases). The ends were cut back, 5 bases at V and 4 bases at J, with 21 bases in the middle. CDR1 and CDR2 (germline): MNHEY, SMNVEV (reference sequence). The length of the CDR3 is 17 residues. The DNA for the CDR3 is TGTGCCAGCAGTCCCCAACTAGCTTGGAGTGATTACAATGAGCAGTTCTTC. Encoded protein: CASSPQLAWSDYNEQFF.

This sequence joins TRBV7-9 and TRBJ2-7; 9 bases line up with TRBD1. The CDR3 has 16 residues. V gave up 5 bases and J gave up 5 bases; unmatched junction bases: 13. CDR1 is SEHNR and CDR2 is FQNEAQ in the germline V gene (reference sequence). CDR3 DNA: TGTGCCAGCAGCCGAGCGAAACAGGGGGCGACCGACGAGCAGTACTTC. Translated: CASSRAKQGATDEQYF.

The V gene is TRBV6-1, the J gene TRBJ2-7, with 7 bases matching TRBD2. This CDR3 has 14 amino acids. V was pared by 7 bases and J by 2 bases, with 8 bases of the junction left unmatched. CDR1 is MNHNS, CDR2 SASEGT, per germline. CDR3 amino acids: CASMEVGGAYEQYF. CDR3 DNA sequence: TGTGCCAGCATGGAGGTGGGGGGGGCCTACGAGCAGTACTTC.

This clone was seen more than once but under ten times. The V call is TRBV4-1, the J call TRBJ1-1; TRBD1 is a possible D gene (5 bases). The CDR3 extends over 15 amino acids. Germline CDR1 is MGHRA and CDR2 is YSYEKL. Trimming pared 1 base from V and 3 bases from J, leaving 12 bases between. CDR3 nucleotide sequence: TGCGCCAGCAGCCAAGTGATGGGGGGACACACTGAAGCTTTCTTT. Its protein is CASSQVMGGHTEAFF.

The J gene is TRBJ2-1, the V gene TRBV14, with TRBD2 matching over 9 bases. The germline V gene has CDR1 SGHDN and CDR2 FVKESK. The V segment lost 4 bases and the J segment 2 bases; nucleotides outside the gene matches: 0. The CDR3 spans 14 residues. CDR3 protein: CASSRLAAYNEQFF. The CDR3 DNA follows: TGTGCCAGCAGCCGACTAGCGGCCTACAATGAGCAGTTCTTC.

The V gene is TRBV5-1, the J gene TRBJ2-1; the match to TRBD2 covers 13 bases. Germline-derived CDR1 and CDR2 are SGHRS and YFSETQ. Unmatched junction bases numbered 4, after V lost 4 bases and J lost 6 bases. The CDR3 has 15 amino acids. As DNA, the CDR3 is TGCGCCAGCAGCGGAGGACTAGCGGGAGTCAATGAGCAGTTCTTC. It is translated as CASSGGLAGVNEQFF.

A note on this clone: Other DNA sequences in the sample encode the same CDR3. The CDR3 DNA reads as TGTGCCAGCACTCTAGCGGGAGTGTACGAGCAGTACTTC. Amino acids: CASTLAGVYEQYF. This chain uses TRBV11-2 with TRBJ2-7; TRBD2 agrees at 10 bases. CDR3 size: 13 residues. Per the germline V gene, CDR1 is SGHAT and CDR2 is FQNNGV. Trimming cost V 7 bases and J 4 bases; bases outside gene matches: 4.

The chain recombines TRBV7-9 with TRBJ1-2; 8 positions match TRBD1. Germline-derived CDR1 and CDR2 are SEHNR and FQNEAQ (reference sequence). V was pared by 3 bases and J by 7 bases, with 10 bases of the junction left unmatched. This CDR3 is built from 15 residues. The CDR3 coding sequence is TGTGCCAGCAGCTTGACGACAGGGGAGTCTCCTGGCTACACCTTC. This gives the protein CASSLTTGESPGYTF.

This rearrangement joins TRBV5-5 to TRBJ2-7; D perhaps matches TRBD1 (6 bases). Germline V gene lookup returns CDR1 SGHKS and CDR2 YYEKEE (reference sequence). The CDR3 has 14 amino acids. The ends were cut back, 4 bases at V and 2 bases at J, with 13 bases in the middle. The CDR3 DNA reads TGTGCCAGCAGCACCGCCGGGACACCCTACGAGCAGTACTTC. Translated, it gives CASSTAGTPYEQYF.

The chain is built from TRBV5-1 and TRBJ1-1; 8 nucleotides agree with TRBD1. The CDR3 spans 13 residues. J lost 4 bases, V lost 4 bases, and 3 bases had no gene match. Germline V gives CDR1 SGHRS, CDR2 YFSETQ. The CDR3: CASSIGTGTEAFF. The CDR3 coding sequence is TGCGCCAGCAGCATCGGGACAGGCACTGAAGCTTTCTTT.

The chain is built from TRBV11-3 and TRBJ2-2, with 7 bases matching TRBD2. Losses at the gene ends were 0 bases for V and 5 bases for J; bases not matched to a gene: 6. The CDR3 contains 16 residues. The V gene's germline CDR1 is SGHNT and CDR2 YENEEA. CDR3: CASSLDRTRPTGELFF. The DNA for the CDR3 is TGTGCCAGCAGCTTAGATAGGACTAGGCCTACCGGGGAGCTGTTTTTT.